This is a list of T cell receptor beta chains from one sample in a study of T cell repertoires in cytomegalovirus infection. TCRdb redid the calling of the reads with MiXCR, one entry per CDR3 protein. The table shows 650,000 to 900,000 distinct CDR3 sequences, with about 33% occurring only once. The antigens these receptors bind are not known. Sequencing was performed on cultured CD8+ T cells from PBMCs, taken from culture after CMV antigen stimulation. Receptors were obtained from a human donor in good health (CMV status not recorded). Some clones in this sample may be carry-over from other donors' samples. The CDR3 runs from the conserved cysteine through the conserved F or W. D genes are given only for firm matches. Size values are once, few and many counts, or a class for expanded clones, and some rows have none.

j_call clone_size d_call v_call cdr3_nt cdr3_aa
TRBJ1-1 - - TRBV6-6 TGTGCCAGCAGTTACCTACAACGAGAGACTGAAGCTTTCTTT CASSYLQRETEAFF
TRBJ2-7 - - TRBV7-6 TGTGCCAGCAGCTTAAGTCAGTCCTACGAGCAGTACTTC CASSLSQSYEQYF
TRBJ1-1 - - TRBV12-3/TRBV12-4 TGTGCCAGCAGCCTTGCGGGTGAAGGAACTGAAGCTTTCTTT CASSLAGEGTEAFF
TRBJ2-3 few TRBD1 TRBV7-9 TGTGCCAGCAGCTCGCTCCCGGACAGGGACACAGATACGCAGTATTTT CASSSLPDRDTDTQYF
TRBJ1-2 few - TRBV19 TGTGCCAGTAGTGGGGCAGTGGATGGCTACACCTTC CASSGAVDGYTF
TRBJ1-3 - - TRBV28 TGTGCCAGCAGTCCCTGGGGCTCTGGAAACACCATATATTTT CASSPWGSGNTIYF
TRBJ1-2 - - TRBV20-1 TGCAGTGCTAGAGATCAGGGCGGATTCTATGGCTACACCTTC CSARDQGGFYGYTF
TRBJ1-1 - - TRBV7-3 TGTGCCAGCAGCCCCCGGATAGGGGAGCCCAGCACTGAAGCTTTCTTT CASSPRIGEPSTEAFF
TRBJ1-5 few - TRBV19 TGTGCCAGTAGTATTACGGGGGGGCGCAGGGTAAGGCCCCAGCATTTT CASSITGGRRVRPQHF
TRBJ2-1 - TRBD2 TRBV27 TGTGCCAGCAGTTTTGGCGGGGGGGTCCAAGAGCAGTTCTTC CASSFGGGVQEQFF
TRBJ1-2 - - TRBV5-1 TGCGCCAGCAGCTTGGCCGGGGAATATGGCTACACCTTC CASSLAGEYGYTF
TRBJ1-4 - - TRBV5-8 TGTGCCAGCAGCCAGGACAGTAATAATGAAAAACTGTTTTTT CASSQDSNNEKLFF
TRBJ1-2 - TRBD1 TRBV28 TGTGCCACCGGGGACAGCTATGGCTACACCTTC CATGDSYGYTF
TRBJ1-2 once - TRBV20-1 TGCAGTGCTAGAGATCGTGGGGTTGGCTACACCTTC CSARDRGVGYTF
TRBJ2-1 - - TRBV11-3 TGTGCCAGCAGCATGTACTCCATCCCCCCATACAATGAGCAGTTCTTC CASSMYSIPPYNEQFF
TRBJ2-1 many TRBD2 TRBV6-5 TGTGCCAGCAGTTACCTAGCGGGGGGGCTATACAATGAGCAGTTCTTC CASSYLAGGLYNEQFF
TRBJ1-2 - TRBD1 TRBV6-2/TRBV6-3 TGTGCCAGCAGTTCAGGACAGGGACGGAGTGGCTACACCTTC CASSSGQGRSGYTF
TRBJ2-1 - TRBD2 TRBV24-1 TGTGCCACCAGTGAGGGACTAGCGGTCCGCTCCTACAATGAGCAGTTCTTC CATSEGLAVRSYNEQFF
TRBJ2-5 few - TRBV10-3 TGTGCCATCAGGACATCCCTACAAGGAGAGCGTGAGACCCAGTACTTC CAIRTSLQGERETQYF
TRBJ2-3 many - TRBV7-3 TGTGCCAGCAGCTCAGGTGCTAGCACAGATACGCAGTATTTT CASSSGASTDTQYF
TRBJ2-5 - - TRBV9 TGTGCCAGCAGCATACCAGAGGGTGGGGAAGAGACCCAGTACTTC CASSIPEGGEETQYF
TRBJ2-3 few TRBD2 TRBV11-2 TGTGCCAGCAGCTTAGCAGGTCGGGGGGGCCTGGATACGCAGTATTTT CASSLAGRGGLDTQYF
TRBJ2-7 - - TRBV7-2 TGTGCCAGCAGCGGACCCGGGAGCTCCTACGAGCAGTACTTC CASSGPGSSYEQYF
TRBJ2-1 - - TRBV7-9 TGTGCCAGCAGCGACCTTGGGGAGCCCTCCTACAATGAGCAGTTCTTC CASSDLGEPSYNEQFF
TRBJ2-1 once TRBD2 TRBV6-2/TRBV6-3 TGTGCCAGCAGTTACCCCCCGCGGGGGGCCGGCAATGAGCAGTTCTTC CASSYPPRGAGNEQFF